The rows below give T cell receptor beta chains drawn from one sample of a study of blood T cell repertoires in COVID-19. Clones were read by immunoSEQ multiplex PCR, and TCRdb kept only the in-frame ones, dropping some. The sample holds fewer than 65,000 clones, 70% to 85% seen once. Material: peripheral blood. These receptors came from a man between 65 and 85 years old with acute or convalescent COVID-19. CDR3s include the opening cysteine and the closing phenylalanine or tryptophan. The order of the fields is clone size, D gene, V gene, J gene, CDR3 DNA, CDR3 protein. The D gene is left open where the match is weak. Clone size is stated in some rows and not others, as once, few, many or a class when expanded.

>.|.|TRBV2|TRBJ2-1
TGTGCCAGCAGTGTTAACGGCGGGAACCTGGGGGATGAGCAGTTCTTC
CASSVNGGNLGDEQFF
>.|.|TRBV10-3|TRBJ2-2
TGTGCCATCAATCCGGGACTTAACACCGGGGAGCTGTTTTTT
CAINPGLNTGELFF
>.|TRBD1|TRBV5-6|TRBJ1-4
TGTGCCAGCAGCAGAGAAGGGACAGGGCCTGAAAAACTGTTTTTT
CASSREGTGPEKLFF
>.|.|TRBV6-5|TRBJ2-7
TGTGCCAGCAGTCCCAACCCCCTAGGGGACGAGCAGTACTTC
CASSPNPLGDEQYF
>.|.|TRBV15|TRBJ2-5
TGTGCCACTAACGGGGGGTACAGGGTTGCGGAGACCCAGTACTTC
CATNGGYRVAETQYF
>.|TRBD1|TRBV5-5|TRBJ2-4
TGTGCCAGCAGACCGGAAGGGGGCGGGTATTTAGCCAAAAACATTCAGTACTTC
CASRPEGGGYLAKNIQYF
>.|TRBD2|TRBV7-3|TRBJ2-5
TGTGCCAGCAGCTTAACATGGGGAGCGGGAGGAGAGACCCAGTACTTC
CASSLTWGAGGETQYF
>.|.|TRBV5-4|TRBJ1-4
TGTGCCAGCAGCTTACAGGGCGAAAAACTGTTTTTT
CASSLQGEKLFF
>few|.|TRBV19|TRBJ1-1
TGTGCCAGTAGCTTTCCCGGGATGGGGAACACTGAAGCTTTCTTT
CASSFPGMGNTEAFF
>few|.|TRBV5-1|TRBJ1-1
TGCGCCAGCAGCTTGGCCGGGAACACTGAAGCTTTCTTT
CASSLAGNTEAFF
>.|.|TRBV19|TRBJ2-6
TGTGCCAGTAGTATAGTGCTAGCTGGGGCCAACGTCCTGACTTTC
CASSIVLAGANVLTF
>.|TRBD2|TRBV7-9|TRBJ2-1
TGTGCCAGCAGCTTAAACGCGGGGGGGCTCAGTGAGCAGTTCTTC
CASSLNAGGLSEQFF
>.|.|TRBV19|TRBJ2-1
TGTGCCAGTAGTATATCATTGTCGGGTAGCTCCTACAATGAGCAGTTCTTC
CASSISLSGSSYNEQFF